This T cell receptor beta chain was captured in a study of blood T cell repertoires in COVID-19. Study-level information: There were acute and convalescent COVID-19 samples, and they came from the United States, Italy and Spain.

The Seattle patients, enrolled during active infection, were followed longitudinally. As handled by the study authors: From reference gene primer amplification, estimates of nucleated cell counts were derived. The protocol was immunoSEQ multiplex PCR, while the TCRdb copy is restricted to in-frame clones and leaves out a portion. V and J calls plus clone size are reproduced from that table; the DNA served to infer D and trimming. The table shows about 410,000 clones, with around 91% occurring only once. Losses at the gene ends were 9 bases for V and 5 bases for J; bases not matched to a gene: 8. The CDR3 sequence is 14 residues long. The V gene's germline CDR1 is SGHAT and CDR2 FQNNGV.

This clonotype originated in a woman aged 40 to 49 with COVID-19, enrolled during active disease. The sample taken for sequencing was peripheral blood. The chain uses TRBV11-2 and TRBJ2-3, with 10 bases fitting TRBD2. The CDR3: CASHSGRAEDTQYF. CDR3 DNA sequence: TGTGCCAGTCACAGCGGGAGGGCCGAAGATACGCAGTATTTT.